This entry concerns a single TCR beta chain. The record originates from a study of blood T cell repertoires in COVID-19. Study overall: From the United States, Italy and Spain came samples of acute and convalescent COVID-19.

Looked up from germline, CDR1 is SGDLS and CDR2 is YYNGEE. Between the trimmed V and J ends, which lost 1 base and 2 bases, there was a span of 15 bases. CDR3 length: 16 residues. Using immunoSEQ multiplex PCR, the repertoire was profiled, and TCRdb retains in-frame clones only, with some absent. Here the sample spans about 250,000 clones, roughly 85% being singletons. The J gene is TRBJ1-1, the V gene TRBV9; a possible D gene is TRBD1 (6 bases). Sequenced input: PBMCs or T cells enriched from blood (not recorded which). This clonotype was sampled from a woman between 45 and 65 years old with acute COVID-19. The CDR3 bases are TGTGCCAGCAGCGTATCCCTAGAGGGGGACAACACTGAAGCTTTCTTT. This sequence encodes CASSVSLEGDNTEAFF.